This TCR beta chain is drawn from a study of shared clonotypes between healthy human individuals. CD45RO+ cells plus CCR7-negative CD45RA+ TemRA cells formed CD8 memory. For sorted subsets, about 0.2 ug DNA per replicate equaled around 30,000 T cell genomes. Produced via immunoSEQ multiplex PCR; TCRdb's table is partial and in-frame only. The sample consists of more than 80,000 clones, under 70% of them appearing once. Study observations and caveats: Rarefaction analysis demonstrated incomplete sorted-subset sequencing notwithstanding large depth. Generally, naive subsets came out with larger estimated richness than memory subsets.

In the case of this clone: The antigen is unknown.

V gave up 5 bases and J gave up 0 bases; unmatched junction bases: 8. This CDR3 is 16 amino acids long. The germline V gene has CDR1 SGHNT and CDR2 YYREEE (reference sequence). V is TRBV5-4 and J is TRBJ1-2; 9 nucleotides line up with TRBD1. The sequencing sample was made of memory CD8+ T cells sorted from blood. As to subset: CD45RO+ cells pooled with CCR7-negative TemRA cells. The sequence was obtained from a man in his thirties or forties in good health. CDR3 protein: CASSIGQGRANYGYTF. CDR3 in DNA: TGTGCCAGCAGTATAGGACAGGGGAGAGCTAACTATGGCTACACCTTC.